This entry concerns a single T cell receptor (beta chain). In nominal health when sampled, donors likely had unrecorded immune exposures nonetheless. PCR was performed using 60 Vbeta and 13 Jbeta primers. Method: immunoSEQ multiplex PCR; TCRdb's copy keeps in-frame clones and lacks some. The sample consists of about 300,000 clones, 80% to 90% of them appearing once. Germline V gene sequence: CDR1 GTSNPN, CDR2 SVGIG (reference sequence). This CDR3 is 15 amino acids long. The V and J ends lost 3 bases and 7 bases, in that order; junction bases with no gene match: 10. The data are from a study of cytomegalovirus exposure and HLA in healthy donors.

This chain joins TRBV30 and TRBJ1-3, with 9 bases lining up with TRBD1. The receptor comes from a man between 40 and 49 years old in good health and CMV-seropositive. Sequenced input: PBMCs. The CDR3 DNA sequence: TGTGCCTGGAGCCCTCCGGACAGGGGCCGGAACACCATATATTTT. This sequence encodes CAWSPPDRGRNTIYF.